This TCR beta chain was captured in a study of Graves' ophthalmopathy and Graves' hyperthyroidism. In this sample, this clonotype turned up many times. The antigen remains undetermined. Study results and limitations: Detected in blood as well were most expanded thyroid clonotypes with frequency above 0.001.

What supplied the PBMCs was approximately 10 ml of fresh peripheral blood. The CDR3 length is 14 residues. V was clipped by 0 bases and J by 0 bases, with 6 bases between them. CDR1 and CDR2 from the germline V gene are SGHTA and FQGNSA. Amplified TCR beta CDR3 regions were obtained using RNA transcripts as template. HTBI-primed RT-PCR formed the first round, and a multiplex PCR formed the second. TCRdb re-called the multiplex PCR reads through MiXCR, storing one row per CDR3 protein. Of about 340,000 distinct CDR3 sequences listed, 17% are singletons. Sample: peripheral blood. This clonotype was obtained from an adult man with Graves' ophthalmopathy. This chain joins TRBV7-2 and TRBJ2-7; D unresolved. The DNA for the CDR3 is TGTGCCAGCAGCTTAGCCCACAGCTCCTACGAGCAGTACTTC. Translation gives CASSLAHSSYEQYF. The whole variable domain, remainder taken from reference TRBV7-2 and TRBJ2-7, is GAGVSQSPSNKVTEKGKDVELRCDPISGHTALYWYRQSLGQGLEFLIYFQGNSAPDKSGLPSDRFSAERTGGSVSTLTIQRTQQEDSAVYLCASSLAHSSYEQYFGPGTRLTVT.